The 27 T cell receptor beta chains given below trace back to one sample, sequenced in a study of T cell repertoires in cytomegalovirus infection. For these TCRs, the target antigens are not known. TCRdb reprocessed the reads via MiXCR and lists one record per CDR3 protein. The profile covers about 350,000 distinct CDR3 sequences, with around a third appearing a single time and less than 15% taken by the ten largest. The source material was cultured PBMCs, sampled from culture after CMV antigen stimulation. These receptors came from a human donor in good health (CMV status not recorded). Some clones in this sample may be carry-over from other donors' samples.

V gene TRBV7-8 combines with J gene TRBJ2-1; D is uncertain. Germline assignment: CDR1 SGHVS and CDR2 FQNEAQ. The CDR3 has 14 amino acids. V lost 3 bases and J lost 8, with 14 bases in between. CDR3 region: CASSFDRVGYEQFF. CDR3 bases: TGTGCCAGCAGCTTCGATCGGGTCGGGTATGAGCAGTTCTTC.

This clonotype was found a few times. The chain combines TRBV14 with TRBJ1-2; 7 bases map to TRBD1. V lost 1 base and J lost 4; bases outside the gene matches: 6. CDR1 is SGHDN and CDR2 is FVKESK in the germline V gene. The length of the CDR3 is 15 residues. The CDR3 DNA reads TGTGCCAGCAGCCAAGGACAGGGAAGGTCCTATGGCTACACCTTC. Its translation is CASSQGQGRSYGYTF.

On this clonotype: The missing conserved phenylalanine or tryptophan at the end of this CDR3 makes a read error likely. The rearrangement links TRBV6-1 to TRBJ2-2; tentatively, D is TRBD2 (5 bases). CDR1 MNHNS and CDR2 SASEGT come from the germline V gene. The CDR3 contains 17 residues. Deletions cut 6 bases from V and 1 base from J, with 18 bases between. CDR3 loop: CASSYAGRALNTGELFL. CDR3 bases: TGTGCCAGCAGCTACGCCGGGCGGGCCCTGAACACCGGGGAGCTGTTTCTT.

The gene calls are TRBV28 and TRBJ1-5; TRBD1 matches 11 bases. Germline V gene lookup returns CDR1 MDHEN and CDR2 SYDVKM. Trimming removed 7 bases from V and 9 bases from J; junction bases left unmatched: 11. This CDR3 has 15 amino acids. CDR3 DNA sequence: TGTGCCAGCACCCTCTCCGGACAGGGGGCGACGCCCCAGCATTTT. As protein: CASTLSGQGATPQHF.

The chain recombines TRBV19 with TRBJ1-3; the match to TRBD1 covers 10 bases. CDR3 length: 18 residues. Trimming at V came to 1 base and at J to 0 bases, leaving 6 bases not matched to a gene. CDR1 and CDR2 from the germline V gene are LNHDA and SQIVND (reference sequence). CDR3 DNA: TGTGCCAGTAGTATAGTATCCGGGACAGGGGACTCTGGAAACACCATATATTTT. Protein: CASSIVSGTGDSGNTIYF.

The rearrangement joins TRBV2 to TRBJ1-6; no clear D. This CDR3 has 16 amino acids. Germline V gene lookup returns CDR1 SNHLY and CDR2 FYNNEI. V dropped 4 bases and J dropped 2 bases, with 12 bases sitting between them. The CDR3 nucleotides are TGTGCCAGCAGTGTTGGGAGGGAGACCTATAATTCACCCCTCCACTTT. This translates into CASSVGRETYNSPLHF.

The chain has TRBV10-3 and TRBJ2-3; no clear D gene. The CDR3 has 15 amino acids. The germline CDR1 and CDR2 sequences are ENHRY and SYGVKD. V was trimmed by 6 bases and J by 1 base, leaving 14 bases between them. The CDR3 loop reads CAISPKGIGTDTQYF. In nucleotides, the CDR3 is TGTGCCATCAGCCCTAAGGGAATCGGCACAGATACGCAGTATTTT.

V gene TRBV7-2 combines with J gene TRBJ1-4; 7 bases match TRBD1. Per germline, CDR1 SGHTA and CDR2 FQGNSA. V was clipped by 5 bases and J by 8 bases; unmatched bases: 8. The CDR3 spans 14 residues. CDR3 region: CASSHGQGGEKLFF. The CDR3 DNA is TGTGCCAGCAGCCATGGGCAGGGGGGCGAAAAACTGTTTTTT.

The chain couples TRBV18 to TRBJ2-3, with 11 bases aligning to TRBD2. The CDR3 consists of 17 residues. Trimming took 0 bases from V and 1 from J; bases not matched to a gene: 3. CDR1 and CDR2 (germline): KGHSH, LQKENI. CDR3 bases: TGTGCCAGCTCACCACCCCTGACTAGCGGGGGCACAGATACGCAGTATTTT. Its translation is CASSPPLTSGGTDTQYF.

This clonotype was recorded many times. This chain joins TRBV6-2 or TRBV6-3 and TRBJ2-4; D is tentatively TRBD1 or TRBD2 (5 bases each). Germline V gene sequence: CDR1 MNHEY, CDR2 SVGEGT. The CDR3 runs 13 residues. Trimming pared 2 bases from V and 9 bases from J, leaving 11 bases between. In DNA form, the CDR3 reads TGTGCCAGCAGTTACGGTTGGGGGAGCATTCAGTACTTC. Its translation: CASSYGWGSIQYF.

The genes are TRBV7-9 and TRBJ1-2; D unresolved. V was cut by 5 bases and J by 7 bases, with 17 bases left in between. CDR1 is SEHNR, CDR2 FQNEAQ, per germline (reference sequence). This CDR3 is 14 amino acids long. The CDR3 loop is CASSPTGQPGGYTF. CDR3 coding DNA: TGTGCCAGCAGCCCAACCGGGCAGCCTGGTGGCTACACCTTC.

The chain couples TRBV28 to TRBJ1-5; a weak D match, TRBD1 (6 bases). CDR1 MDHEN and CDR2 SYDVKM come from the germline V gene. Trimming pared 7 bases from V and 4 bases from J, leaving 20 bases between. There are 16 residues in the CDR3. CDR3 nucleotide sequence: TGTGCCAGCACCATATGGGCGGGAGGGGGGAATCAGCCCCAGCATTTT. It yields the protein CASTIWAGGGNQPQHF.

In this sample, this clonotype turned up a few times. The rearrangement links TRBV10-3 to TRBJ1-4, with D perhaps TRBD1 (5 bases). Trimming took off 10 bases at V and 0 bases at J, with 12 bases between the two ends. CDR1 ENHRY and CDR2 SYGVKD come from the germline V gene. The CDR3 runs 14 residues. CDR3 loop: CATSPRATNEKLFF. Here the CDR3 DNA reads TGTGCCACCTCGCCCAGGGCAACTAATGAAAAACTGTTTTTT.

This rearrangement joins TRBV29-1 to TRBJ1-1, with 9 bases fitting TRBD1. V dropped 4 bases and J dropped 4; count of bases not matched to a gene: 1. The V gene's germline CDR1 is SQVTM and CDR2 ANQGSEA. The CDR3 length is 12 residues. Here the CDR3 reads CSVATGGTEAFF. CDR3 DNA: TGCAGCGTTGCGACAGGGGGCACTGAAGCTTTCTTT.

The V call is TRBV4-2, the J call TRBJ2-1, with 10 bases that match TRBD1. CDR1 is LGHNA and CDR2 is YNFKEQ in the germline V gene. V shed 0 bases and J 6 bases; nucleotides not matched to a gene: 2. The CDR3 runs 15 residues. CDR3 DNA: TGTGCCAGCAGCCAAGAGGGACAGGGGCCCAATGAGCAGTTCTTC. This encodes CASSQEGQGPNEQFF.

This chain links TRBV28 with TRBJ2-3, with D possibly TRBD2 on 7 matching bases. The germline CDR1 and CDR2 sequences are MDHEN and SYDVKM. V lost 5 bases and J 6 bases, leaving 24 bases between the germline ends. The CDR3 is made up of 17 amino acids. Here the CDR3 DNA reads TGTGCCAGCAGTGCTGCAGGGGCGGGAGACCACATTGATACGCAGTATTTT. Encoded protein: CASSAAGAGDHIDTQYF.

V usage is TRBV13 and J usage is TRBJ1-2; D remains unclear. CDR3 length: 14 amino acids. Germline CDR1 and CDR2: PRHDT and FYEKMQ (reference sequence). V shed 5 bases and J shed 4 bases, with 14 bases lying between them. This CDR3 reads CASSANSGGYGYTF. As DNA, the CDR3 is TGTGCCAGCAGCGCCAACAGCGGCGGCTATGGCTACACCTTC. The full variable domain, in which reference TRBV13 and TRBJ1-2 provide the parts outside the CDR3, is AAGVIQSPRHLIKEKRETATLKCYPIPRHDTVYWYQQGPGQDPQFLISFYEKMQSDKGSIPDRFSAQQFSDYHSELNMSSLELGDSALYFCASSANSGGYGYTFGSGTRLTVV.

This clonotype was counted only a few times. This sequence joins TRBV7-2 and TRBJ2-2; the match to TRBD2 covers 7 bases. CDR3 length: 16 residues. V lost 5 bases and J lost 2; bases outside the gene matches: 8. Germline V lookup: CDR1 SGHTA, CDR2 FQGNSA. CDR3: CASSLRTRSNTGELFF. The DNA for the CDR3 is TGTGCCAGCAGCCTTAGGACTAGATCTAACACCGGGGAGCTGTTTTTT.

This sequence joins TRBV12-3 or TRBV12-4 and TRBJ1-1; D uncertain. V shed 6 bases and J shed 0 bases, with 23 bases lying between them. The CDR3 covers 18 residues. As DNA, the CDR3 is TGTGCCAGCAGCACAACCTGGACCTCTTCCACGATGAACACTGAAGCTTTCTTT. Encoded protein: CASSTTWTSSTMNTEAFF.

V gene TRBV27 combines with J gene TRBJ1-2; D is possibly TRBD1 (5 bases). CDR1 is MNHEY, CDR2 SMNVEV, per germline (reference sequence). The CDR3 loop spans 16 amino acids. Trimming cost V 3 bases and J 5 bases, with 19 bases left between them. The CDR3 is CASSFQRAARGYGYTF. CDR3 DNA: TGTGCCAGCAGTTTCCAGCGGGCCGCGCGGGGGTATGGCTACACCTTC.

This clonotype was recorded once. The V gene is TRBV19, the J gene TRBJ2-5; the match to TRBD1 covers 8 bases. Losses at the gene ends were 10 bases for V and 0 bases for J; bases not matched to a gene: 7. The CDR3 runs to 14 residues. Germline V CDR1 and CDR2: LNHDA, SQIVND (reference sequence). CDR3 nucleotides: TGTGCCACTAGGACAGGGACCTACCAAGAGACCCAGTACTTC. This translates into CATRTGTYQETQYF.

The J gene is TRBJ2-5, the V gene TRBV11-2; D not certain. V lost 1 base, J lost 5 bases, and 8 bases lay in between. The CDR3 has 13 amino acids. Germline CDR1 and CDR2: SGHAT and FQNNGV. CDR3 bases: TGTGCCAGCAGCTTAGTTCTGGGGGAGACCCAGTACTTC. It yields the protein CASSLVLGETQYF.

This clonotype is medium-sized (0.01 to 0.1%) in the sample. The chain recombines TRBV7-2 with TRBJ2-2; TRBD2 is a possible D gene (7 bases). Germline lookup yields CDR1 SGHTA and CDR2 FQGNSA. Trimming took off 4 bases at V and 5 bases at J, with 17 bases between the two ends. The CDR3 is 16 amino acids. Here the CDR3 reads CASSSRGGGGTGELFF. Here the CDR3 DNA reads TGTGCCAGCAGCTCCCGAGGGGGGGGAGGAACCGGGGAGCTGTTTTTT. The whole variable domain, filled in from reference TRBV7-2 and TRBJ2-2, reads GAGVSQSPSNKVTEKGKDVELRCDPISGHTALYWYRQSLGQGLEFLIYFQGNSAPDKSGLPSDRFSAERTGGSVSTLTIQRTQQEDSAVYLCASSSRGGGGTGELFFGEGSRLTVL.

This clonotype was counted only a few times. This chain connects TRBV28 to TRBJ2-1, with TRBD2 matching 7 bases. Germline V gives CDR1 MDHEN, CDR2 SYDVKM. V trimming: 5 bases; J trimming: 0 bases; junction bases outside the gene matches: 10. This CDR3 has 17 residues. CDR3: CASSPHGGGGSYNEQFF. In DNA form, the CDR3 reads TGTGCCAGCAGTCCTCATGGGGGGGGAGGCTCCTACAATGAGCAGTTCTTC.

This clonotype came up a few times. J is TRBJ2-1 and V is TRBV28; TRBD1 agrees at 9 bases. Trimming removed 5 bases from V and 11 bases from J; junction bases left unmatched: 10. This CDR3 has 14 amino acids. Germline lookup yields CDR1 MDHEN and CDR2 SYDVKM. The CDR3 loop reads CASSPGQGIRQQFF. The CDR3 DNA reads TGTGCCAGCAGTCCGGGACAGGGAATCCGCCAGCAGTTCTTC.

The rearrangement uses TRBV28 and TRBJ2-5; 12 bases align to TRBD2. The CDR3 spans 16 residues. The V segment lost 8 bases and the J segment 0 bases; nucleotides outside the gene matches: 7. From germline, CDR1 is MDHEN and CDR2 SYDVKM. CDR3 amino acids: CASETGLAGYQETQYF. As DNA, the CDR3 is TGTGCCAGCGAGACCGGACTAGCGGGGTACCAAGAGACCCAGTACTTC.

V is TRBV11-3 and J is TRBJ2-1, with TRBD2 matching 9 bases. With V trimmed by 5 bases and J by 7 bases, 15 bases remained unmatched. CDR3 length: 17 amino acids. Germline CDR1 is SGHNT and CDR2 is YENEEA. The chain's CDR3 is CASSPTSGLASWNEQFF. CDR3 coding DNA: TGTGCCAGCAGCCCTACTAGCGGGCTGGCCTCTTGGAATGAGCAGTTCTTC.